This T cell receptor beta chain was profiled in a study of blood T cell repertoires in COVID-19. At the level of the study: Sites across the United States, Italy and Spain contributed samples from acute and convalescent COVID-19. The analysed material was cDNA or gDNA that came from T cells, B-cell-depleted T cells, or PBMCs.

CDR3 length: 15 residues. Per the germline V gene, CDR1 is ENHRY and CDR2 is SYGVKD. With 3 bases clipped from V and 8 bases from J, the junction kept 5 bases outside the gene matches. Clones were sequenced by immunoSEQ multiplex PCR, and TCRdb holds only the in-frame ones, with some missing. The sample comprises roughly 150,000 clones, over 70% of which are singletons, and around 5% rests with the top ten. Participants were placed into cohorts based on the clinical history they reported. A case of COVID-19 had been met by exposed participants within 2 weeks before study entry. The receptor comes from a man aged 70-80 years who had been exposed to COVID-19. V gene TRBV10-3 combines with J gene TRBJ2-1; TRBD2 matches at 12 bases. The sequencing sample was made of PBMCs or T cells enriched from blood (not recorded which). This chain's CDR3 is CAISDLAGGIYEQFF. The DNA for the CDR3 is TGTGCCATCAGTGATCTAGCGGGGGGGATCTATGAGCAGTTCTTC.